A single sample is the source of the 27 T cell receptor beta chains below, sequenced in a study of shared clonotypes between healthy human individuals. Clones were sequenced by immunoSEQ multiplex PCR, and TCRdb holds only the in-frame ones, with some missing. This sample has approximately 480,000 clones, with nearly 80% found just once. Input material: PBMCs. The receptors were sampled from a middle-aged woman in good health. Some clones in this sample may be carry-over from other donors' samples.

The chain couples TRBV7-3 to TRBJ1-1; unclear D gene. V gave up 0 bases and J gave up 6 bases, with 8 bases separating them. Germline CDR1 SGHTA, CDR2 FQGTGA. CDR3 length: 13 amino acids. The CDR3 DNA sequence: TGTGCCAGCAGCTTAACTGGAGGATCTGAAGCTTTCTTT. Protein sequence: CASSLTGGSEAFF.

On this clone: A clone one base away is much larger, so this may be a read error. CDR3 residues: CSGGLIESTGTQYF. In nucleotides, the CDR3 is TGCAGCGGGGGACTTATCGAGAGCACAGGTACGCAGTATTTT. The V gene is TRBV29-1, the J gene TRBJ2-3, with D possibly being TRBD2 (6 bases). The CDR3 is 14 residues long. The germline V gene has CDR1 SQVTM and CDR2 ANQGSEA.

The chain uses TRBV19 and TRBJ1-2; 8 nucleotides agree with TRBD1. This CDR3 is 15 amino acids long. With 3 bases clipped from V and 2 bases from J, the junction kept 5 bases outside the gene matches. From germline, CDR1 is LNHDA and CDR2 SQIVND (reference sequence). The CDR3 sequence: CASSMVTGENYGYTF. The DNA of the CDR3 is TGTGCCAGTAGTATGGTGACAGGGGAAAACTATGGCTACACCTTC.

In this sample, this clone turned up a few times. The CDR3 spells CASSQGTSGNYEQYF. DNA of the CDR3: TGTGCCAGCAGCCAGGGGACTAGCGGTAACTACGAGCAGTACTTC. The V and J genes are TRBV4-2 and TRBJ2-7, with 11 bases fitting TRBD2. CDR1 and CDR2 from the germline V gene are LGHNA and YNFKEQ. The V segment lost 3 bases and the J segment 3 bases; nucleotides outside the gene matches: 4. This CDR3 spans 15 amino acids.

The V call is TRBV15, the J call TRBJ2-5, with 13 bases fitting TRBD2. The CDR3 runs to 15 residues. The germline V gene encodes CDR1 LNHNV and CDR2 YYDKDF (reference sequence). V shed 5 bases, J shed 5 bases, and the junction held 5 bases outside the gene matches. The CDR3 sequence is CATSLRLAGGETQYF. CDR3 nucleotides: TGTGCCACCAGCCTTCGACTAGCGGGAGGCGAGACCCAGTACTTC.

The chain employs TRBV5-1 and TRBJ1-2; the D is unclear. This CDR3 has 14 residues. In germline, CDR1 is SGHRS, CDR2 YFSETQ. V lost 0 bases and J lost 4, with 10 bases in between. Here the CDR3 reads CASSLAGDIYGYTF. The CDR3 coding sequence is TGCGCCAGCAGCTTGGCCGGCGACATCTATGGCTACACCTTC.

The gene calls are TRBV18 and TRBJ1-4; D is perhaps TRBD1 (5 bases). V lost 2 bases and J 8 bases, leaving 15 bases between the germline ends. Germline V CDR1 and CDR2: KGHSH, LQKENI. The CDR3 sequence is 15 residues long. This chain's CDR3 is CASSPGTGNGEKLFF. The CDR3 nucleotides are TGTGCCAGCTCACCAGGGACCGGGAATGGAGAAAAACTGTTTTTT. Supplemented by reference TRBV18 and TRBJ1-4, the full variable domain reads NAGVMQNPRHLVRRRGQEARLRCSPMKGHSHVYWYRQLPEEGLKFMVYLQKENIIDESGMPKERFSAEFPKEGPSILRIQQVVRGDSAAYFCASSPGTGNGEKLFFGSGTQLSVL.

The V and J genes are TRBV29-1 and TRBJ1-1, with D perhaps matching TRBD1 (6 bases). CDR1 is SQVTM, CDR2 ANQGSEA, per germline. Trimming removed 4 bases at V and 4 bases at J, with 16 bases between. The CDR3 has 14 amino acids. CDR3 coding DNA: TGCAGCGTTGCACTGGGGGCGTATCCCACTGAAGCTTTCTTT. It yields the protein CSVALGAYPTEAFF.

V usage is TRBV2 and J usage is TRBJ2-3; 9 positions match TRBD1. CDR1 is SNHLY and CDR2 is FYNNEI in the germline V gene. The CDR3 runs to 15 residues. V was clipped by 4 bases and J by 4 bases; unmatched bases: 6. The CDR3 is CASSASGTGPDTQYF. As DNA, the CDR3 is TGTGCCAGCAGTGCCTCCGGGACAGGGCCAGATACGCAGTATTTT.

This chain uses TRBV9 with TRBJ2-7, with 8 bases fitting TRBD2. CDR3 size: 18 residues. Germline V lookup: CDR1 SGDLS, CDR2 YYNGEE. J gave up 3 bases and V 4 bases, and 18 bases lay outside the gene matches. CDR3 DNA: TGTGCCAGCAGCTTTTTAGCGGGACGAAGCCTAGGGAACTACGAGCAGTACTTC. Protein: CASSFLAGRSLGNYEQYF.

This clone showed up just a few times. V and J are TRBV28 and TRBJ1-1; possibly TRBD1 for D (6 bases). With 7 bases removed from V and 1 base from J, the gap between germline ends came to 25 bases. From germline, CDR1 is MDHEN and CDR2 SYDVKM. The CDR3 length is 18 residues. This CDR3 reads CASNIPGHRPVPNTEAFF. CDR3 in DNA: TGTGCCAGCAATATCCCGGGACACAGGCCGGTGCCGAACACTGAAGCTTTCTTT.

A single count supports this clone. The V and J genes are TRBV19 and TRBJ2-3; 13 bases agree with TRBD2. The V segment lost 5 bases and the J segment 2 bases; nucleotides outside the gene matches: 7. CDR3 length: 17 amino acids. CDR1 and CDR2 (germline): LNHDA, SQIVND (reference sequence). As DNA, the CDR3 is TGTGCCAGTAGTCCGAGGACTAGCGGGAGTCACACAGATACGCAGTATTTT. As protein: CASSPRTSGSHTDTQYF.

This clone was detected only once. The gene calls are TRBV7-2 and TRBJ2-3; D remains unclear. The germline V gene encodes CDR1 SGHTA and CDR2 FQGNSA. V lost 3 bases and J 4 bases, leaving 8 bases between the germline ends. The CDR3 spans 13 residues. The CDR3 spells CASSLESPDTQYF. The CDR3 DNA reads TGTGCCAGCAGCTTGGAGAGTCCAGATACGCAGTATTTT.

This clone was found a few times. This sequence joins TRBV5-4 and TRBJ2-7; D not resolved. Trimming removed 0 bases from V and 2 bases from J, with 6 bases in between. CDR1 is SGHNT, CDR2 YYREEE, per germline (reference sequence). The CDR3 extends over 13 amino acids. In DNA, the CDR3 is TGTGCCAGCAGCTTGGGGGGAACCTACGAGCAGTACTTC. Translation gives CASSLGGTYEQYF.

The chain is built from TRBV19 and TRBJ2-1; D is unresolved. The V end was cut by 8 bases, the J end by 5 bases, with 19 bases between. Looked up from germline, CDR1 is LNHDA and CDR2 is SQIVND (reference sequence). The CDR3 is made up of 15 amino acids. The CDR3 is CASSRTGRPDNEQFF. The CDR3 nucleotides read TGTGCCAGTTCCCGAACCGGGCGGCCCGACAATGAGCAGTTCTTC.

Points on this clone: Given a much more abundant clone one base away, this may be a read error. This same CDR3 is encoded by further DNA sequences in the sample. The genes are TRBV27 and TRBJ2-7; a possible D gene is TRBD2 (6 bases). Germline CDR1 is MNHEY and CDR2 is SMNVEV (reference sequence). This CDR3 region has 13 residues. V lost 3 bases and J 2 bases, leaving 8 bases between the germline ends. The CDR3 spells CASSLGLTYEQYF. The CDR3 DNA is TGTGCCAGCAGTTTGGGACTTACCTACGAGCAGTACTTC.

V gene TRBV4-1 combines with J gene TRBJ2-5, with D perhaps matching TRBD2 (6 bases). With 1 base removed from V and 2 bases from J, the gap between germline ends came to 14 bases. The CDR3 is made up of 16 amino acids. Germline V gene lookup returns CDR1 MGHRA and CDR2 YSYEKL. The CDR3 spells CASSQVGLASQETQYF. The CDR3 region has the DNA TGCGCCAGCAGCCAAGTGGGGCTAGCGTCACAAGAGACCCAGTACTTC.

The V and J genes are TRBV19 and TRBJ2-7, with 8 bases aligning to TRBD2. The CDR3 extends over 13 amino acids. J was trimmed by 7 bases and V by 6 bases; bases with no gene match: 8. The V gene's germline CDR1 is LNHDA and CDR2 SQIVND (reference sequence). The CDR3: CASRRAGAQEQYF. The CDR3 region has the DNA TGTGCCAGTAGAAGAGCGGGAGCACAAGAGCAGTACTTC.

The chain links TRBV10-3 to TRBJ1-4, with D perhaps matching TRBD1 (5 bases). Germline V gene lookup returns CDR1 ENHRY and CDR2 SYGVKD. Trimming took 4 bases from V and 3 from J, leaving 6 bases between them. This CDR3 spans 13 amino acids. The CDR3 DNA sequence: TGTGCCATCAGTGGCAGGGCTAATGAAAAACTGTTTTTT. Protein sequence: CAISGRANEKLFF.

The J gene is TRBJ1-1, the V gene TRBV18; D not resolved. CDR3 size: 15 residues. CDR1 and CDR2 from the germline V gene are KGHSH and LQKENI. The V gene lost 3 bases and the J gene lost 6 bases, with 17 bases spanning the gap. This chain's CDR3 is CASSPDLNPGAEAFF. In nucleotides, the CDR3 is TGTGCCAGCTCACCCGATTTGAACCCTGGCGCTGAAGCTTTCTTT.

The rearrangement uses TRBV4-3 and TRBJ2-3, with 8 bases matching TRBD1. The ends lost 1 base at V and 4 bases at J; junction bases unmatched: 4. This CDR3 has 15 residues. Germline lookup yields CDR1 LGHNA and CDR2 YSLEER. CDR3 nucleotide sequence: TGCGCCAGCAGCCAAGGCAGGGGGCGAGCAGATACGCAGTATTTT. Its translation: CASSQGRGRADTQYF.

The genes are TRBV2 and TRBJ2-2, with D possibly matching TRBD2 (5 bases). The length of the CDR3 is 15 residues. Trimming left V 5 bases short and J 3 bases short, with 13 bases between. The germline V gene encodes CDR1 SNHLY and CDR2 FYNNEI. CDR3 protein: CASSSLGGDTGELFF. CDR3 nucleotide sequence: TGTGCCAGCAGTAGCCTCGGAGGTGACACCGGGGAGCTGTTTTTT.

With respect to this clone: A single base is all that separates this from a far larger clone, so a read error is likely. The same CDR3 can be traced to other DNA sequences in this sample. J is TRBJ2-2 and V is TRBV6-5; the D is unclear. The CDR3 length is 14 residues. Germline values: CDR1 MNHEY, CDR2 SVGAGI. The CDR3 coding sequence is TGTGCCAGCAGCTACTCACTAAGCACCGGGGAGCTGTTTTTT. Its translation: CASSYSLSTGELFF.

This clone was found many times. The chain combines TRBV6-1 with TRBJ2-4, with D possibly matching TRBD1 (5 bases). The length of the CDR3 is 16 residues. V was clipped by 0 bases and J by 5 bases, with 14 bases between them. In germline, CDR1 is MNHNS, CDR2 SASEGT. As DNA, the CDR3 is TGTGCCAGCAGTGAAGCAGGGGAAGGGTGGGAAAACATTCAGTACTTC. This encodes CASSEAGEGWENIQYF.

This clone was seen more than once but under ten times. The rearrangement uses TRBV28 and TRBJ2-3; 8 bases align to TRBD2. Germline lookup yields CDR1 MDHEN and CDR2 SYDVKM. Unmatched junction bases numbered 1, after V lost 6 bases and J lost 2 bases. CDR3 length: 13 residues. CDR3 DNA: TGTGCCAGCAGACTAGCGGTCACAGATACGCAGTATTTT. It specifies CASRLAVTDTQYF.

CDR3 bases: TGTGCCAGCAGCCAAGAACTCGAGAGCTCCTACGAGCAGTACTTC. Protein sequence: CASSQELESSYEQYF. V and J are TRBV4-2 and TRBJ2-7; D unresolved. V was cut by 0 bases and J by 0 bases, with 9 bases left in between. Germline assignment: CDR1 LGHNA and CDR2 YNFKEQ. This CDR3 is 15 amino acids long.

The chain uses TRBV15 and TRBJ1-5, with D unclear. V gave up 1 base and J gave up 0 bases, with 4 bases separating them. The germline CDR1 and CDR2 sequences are LNHNV and YYDKDF (reference sequence). CDR3 size: 14 residues. The CDR3 DNA follows: TGTGCCACCAGCAGAGGGTATAGCAATCAGCCCCAGCATTTT. Its translation is CATSRGYSNQPQHF.